The clone carrying this T cell receptor beta chain was recorded at least ten times. Its antigen is currently unknown. This sample was taken from a study of T-cell reconstitution after alpha-beta-depleted transplantation in children. Study-level results: About two months after transplant, alpha-beta T cells reportedly came from several hundred expanded graft clones.

Preparation of the TCRbeta library was carried out with unique molecular identifiers. TCRdb re-called the PCR reads with MiXCR, one entry per CDR3 protein. In the table there are fewer than 700,000 distinct CDR3 sequences, over 10% of which are singletons. Germline CDR1 SGDLS, CDR2 YYNGEE. The V segment lost 1 base and the J segment 4 bases; nucleotides outside the gene matches: 9. There are 18 residues in the CDR3. The chain employs TRBV9 and TRBJ2-1; 12 bases line up with TRBD2. This TCR derives from a male patient younger than 18 who had a stem cell transplant for acute myeloid leukemia, so the T cells may come from the graft donor. The sequencing used PBMCs, mostly from graft donor cells, collected 360 days after TCRalphabeta/CD19-depleted stem cell transplant. The CDR3 spells CASSVPQALAGGYNEQFF. As DNA, the CDR3 is TGTGCCAGCAGCGTACCCCAAGCCCTAGCGGGAGGGTACAATGAGCAGTTCTTC. The full variable domain, its missing parts supplied by reference TRBV9 and TRBJ2-1, is DSGVTQTPKHLITATGQRVTLRCSPRSGDLSVYWYQQSLDQGLQFLIQYYNGEERAKGNILERFSAQQFPDLHSELNLSSLELGDSALYFCASSVPQALAGGYNEQFFGPGTRLTVL.